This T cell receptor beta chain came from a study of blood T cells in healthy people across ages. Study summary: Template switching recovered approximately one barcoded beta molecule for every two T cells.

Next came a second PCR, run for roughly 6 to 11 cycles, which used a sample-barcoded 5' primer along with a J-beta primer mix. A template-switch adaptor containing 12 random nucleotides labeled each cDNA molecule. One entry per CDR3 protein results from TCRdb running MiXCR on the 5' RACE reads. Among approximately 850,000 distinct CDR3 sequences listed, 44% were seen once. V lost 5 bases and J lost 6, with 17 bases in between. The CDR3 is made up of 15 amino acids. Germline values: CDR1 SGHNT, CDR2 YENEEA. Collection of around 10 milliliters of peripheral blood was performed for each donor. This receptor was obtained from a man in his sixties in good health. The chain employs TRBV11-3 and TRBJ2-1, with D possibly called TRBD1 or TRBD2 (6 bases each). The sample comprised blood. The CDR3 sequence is CASSLRLGGFNEQFF. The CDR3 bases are TGTGCCAGCAGCCTCCGACTAGGGGGGTTCAATGAGCAGTTCTTC.